A few counts support the clone carrying this T cell receptor (beta chain). Its antigen is currently unknown. The germline V gene encodes CDR1 DFQATT and CDR2 SNEGSKA (reference sequence). This CDR3 comprises 14 residues. V was cut by 0 bases and J by 8 bases, with 13 bases left in between. This sample was taken from a study of blood T cells in healthy people across ages. Study-wide results and caveats: Diversity of TCR beta per million T cells declined in a roughly linear way with age.

Healthy Caucasian individuals from Russia aged 6 to 90 were enrolled as donors. Isolation of PBMCs gave at least 6.5 million cells per sample. A second PCR, run for roughly 7 to 11 cycles, used a sample-barcoded 5' primer plus a J-beta primer mix. Sequencing yielded, for each sample, at least 2.5 million paired-end reads carrying CDR3. TCRdb fed the 5' RACE reads into MiXCR, producing one record per CDR3 protein. The sample holds about 570,000 distinct CDR3 sequences, 27% seen once. This clonotype originated in a woman in her 70s in good health. Sequenced sample: blood. V usage is TRBV20-1 and J usage is TRBJ1-4; no clear D. CDR3 loop: CSAREGGPGEKLFF. The CDR3 nucleotides are TGCAGTGCTAGAGAAGGAGGCCCGGGGGAAAAACTGTTTTTT.